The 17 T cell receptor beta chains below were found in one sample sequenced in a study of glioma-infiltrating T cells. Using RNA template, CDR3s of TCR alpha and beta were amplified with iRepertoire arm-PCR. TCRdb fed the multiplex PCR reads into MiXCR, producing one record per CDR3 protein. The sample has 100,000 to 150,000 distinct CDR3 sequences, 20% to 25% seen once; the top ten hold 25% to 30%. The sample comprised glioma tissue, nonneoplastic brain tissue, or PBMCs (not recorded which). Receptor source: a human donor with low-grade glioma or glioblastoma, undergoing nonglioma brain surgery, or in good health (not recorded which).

The CDR3 loop reads CSARGGGQNTIYF. The CDR3 region has the DNA TGCAGTGCTAGAGGGGGGGGTCAAAACACCATATATTTT. The J gene is TRBJ1-3, the V gene TRBV20-1; TRBD1 might be the D (5 bases). V gave up 1 base and J gave up 6 bases, with 10 bases separating them. The CDR3 runs 13 residues. Germline assignment: CDR1 DFQATT and CDR2 SNEGSKA (reference sequence).

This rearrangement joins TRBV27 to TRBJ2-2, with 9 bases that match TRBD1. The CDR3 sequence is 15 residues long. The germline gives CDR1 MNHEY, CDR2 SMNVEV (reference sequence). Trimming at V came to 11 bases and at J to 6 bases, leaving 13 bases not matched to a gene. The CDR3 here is CAAREPGQGPGELFF. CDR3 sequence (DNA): TGTGCCGCCCGCGAACCGGGACAGGGACCCGGGGAGCTGTTTTTT.

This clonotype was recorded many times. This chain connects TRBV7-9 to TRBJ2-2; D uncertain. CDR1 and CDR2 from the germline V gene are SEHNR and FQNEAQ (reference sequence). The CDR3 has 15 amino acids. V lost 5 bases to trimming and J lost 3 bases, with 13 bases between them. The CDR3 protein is CASSPLRGYTGELFF. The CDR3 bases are TGTGCCAGCAGCCCCCTCCGCGGATACACCGGGGAGCTGTTTTTT.

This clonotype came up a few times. The CDR3, as DNA: TGCGCCAGCAGCCAAGAAGGAGGCGTAAAGACCTATGGCTACACCTTC. This gives the protein CASSQEGGVKTYGYTF. The V call is TRBV4-1, the J call TRBJ1-2, with D uncertain. The length of the CDR3 is 16 residues. The germline V gene has CDR1 MGHRA and CDR2 YSYEKL. Trimming took 0 bases from V and 4 from J, leaving 15 bases between them.

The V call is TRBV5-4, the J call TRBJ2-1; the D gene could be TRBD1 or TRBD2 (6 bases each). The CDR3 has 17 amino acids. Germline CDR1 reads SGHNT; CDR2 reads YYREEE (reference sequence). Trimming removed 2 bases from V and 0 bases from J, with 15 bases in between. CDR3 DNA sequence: TGTGCCAGCAGCTTCGGGGGTCGAGGGGGCTCCTACAATGAGCAGTTCTTC. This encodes CASSFGGRGGSYNEQFF. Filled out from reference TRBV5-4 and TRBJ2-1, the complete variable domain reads ETGVTQSPTHLIKTRGQQVTLRCSSQSGHNTVSWYQQALGQGPQFIFQYYREEENGRGNFPPRFSGLQFPNYSSELNVNALELDDSALYLCASSFGGRGGSYNEQFFGPGTRLTVL.

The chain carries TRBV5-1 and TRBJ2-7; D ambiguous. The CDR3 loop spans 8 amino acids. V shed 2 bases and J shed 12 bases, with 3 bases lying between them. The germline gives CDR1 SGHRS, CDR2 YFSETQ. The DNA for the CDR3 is TGCGCCAGCAGCTTTTTGTACGTC. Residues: CASSFLYV.

As DNA, the CDR3 is TGTGCCAGTAGTATGCGTATCGGAGCCACAATCTCCTATAATTCACCCCTCCACTTT. It yields the protein CASSMRIGATISYNSPLHF. The chain joins TRBV19 to TRBJ1-6, with no clear D. V was shortened by 3 bases and J by 0 bases, with 18 bases between the two germline ends. CDR3 length: 19 amino acids. Germline V lookup: CDR1 LNHDA, CDR2 SQIVND (reference sequence).

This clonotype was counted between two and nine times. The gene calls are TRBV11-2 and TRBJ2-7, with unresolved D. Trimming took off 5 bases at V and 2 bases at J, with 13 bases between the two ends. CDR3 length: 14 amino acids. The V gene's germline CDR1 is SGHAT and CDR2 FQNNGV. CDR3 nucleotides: TGTGCCAGCAGCCCCGTGTGGGCCCCCTACGAGCAGTACGTC. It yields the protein CASSPVWAPYEQYV.

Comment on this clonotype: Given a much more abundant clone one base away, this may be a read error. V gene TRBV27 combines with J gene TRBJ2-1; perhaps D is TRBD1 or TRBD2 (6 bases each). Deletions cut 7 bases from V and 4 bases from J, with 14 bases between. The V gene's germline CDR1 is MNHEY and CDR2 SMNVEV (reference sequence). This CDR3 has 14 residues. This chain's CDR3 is CASTLAGHYNEQFF. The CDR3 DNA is TGTGCCAGCACTTTGGCGGGACATTACAATGAGCAGTTCTTC.

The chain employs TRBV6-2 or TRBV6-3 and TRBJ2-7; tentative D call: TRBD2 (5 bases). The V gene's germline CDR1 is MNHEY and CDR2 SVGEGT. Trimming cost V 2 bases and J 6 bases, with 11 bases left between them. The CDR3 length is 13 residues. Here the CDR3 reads CASSYGPGSEQYV. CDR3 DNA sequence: TGTGCCAGCAGTTACGGTCCGGGAAGCGAGCAGTACGTC.

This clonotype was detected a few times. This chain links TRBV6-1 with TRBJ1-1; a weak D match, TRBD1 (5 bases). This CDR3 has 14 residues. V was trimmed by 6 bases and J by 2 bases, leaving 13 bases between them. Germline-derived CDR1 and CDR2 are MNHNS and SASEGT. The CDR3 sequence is CASRGTDGNTEAFF. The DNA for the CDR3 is TGTGCCAGCAGAGGGACGGACGGCAACACTGAAGCTTTCTTT.

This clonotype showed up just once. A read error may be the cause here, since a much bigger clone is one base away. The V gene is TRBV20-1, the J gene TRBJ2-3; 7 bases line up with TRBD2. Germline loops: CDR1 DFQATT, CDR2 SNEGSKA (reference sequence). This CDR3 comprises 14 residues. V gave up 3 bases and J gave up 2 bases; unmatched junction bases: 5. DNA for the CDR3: TGCAGTGCTAGGCGGGGGTCTATCACAGATACGCAGTATTTT. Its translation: CSARRGSITDTQYF.

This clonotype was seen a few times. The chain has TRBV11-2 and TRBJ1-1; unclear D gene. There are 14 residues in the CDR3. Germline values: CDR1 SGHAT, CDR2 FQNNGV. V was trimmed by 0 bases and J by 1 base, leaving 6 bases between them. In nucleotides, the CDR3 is TGTGCCAGCAGCTTAGAGGCAGGGAACACTGAAGCTTTCTTT. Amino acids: CASSLEAGNTEAFF.

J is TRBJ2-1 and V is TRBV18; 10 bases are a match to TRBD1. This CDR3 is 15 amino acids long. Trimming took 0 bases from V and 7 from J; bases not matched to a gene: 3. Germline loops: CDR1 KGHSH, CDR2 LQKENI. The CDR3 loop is CASSPPGQGVNEQFF. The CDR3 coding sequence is TGTGCCAGCTCACCACCTGGACAGGGGGTGAATGAGCAGTTCTTC.

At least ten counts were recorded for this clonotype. CDR3 loop: CASRMERQVWQPQHF. The CDR3 DNA reads TGTGCCAGCAGGATGGAGAGACAGGTTTGGCAGCCCCAGCATTTT. The chain joins TRBV2 to TRBJ1-5; a weak D match, TRBD1 (6 bases). The germline V gene encodes CDR1 SNHLY and CDR2 FYNNEI. The CDR3 totals 15 residues. Deletions cut 6 bases from V and 7 bases from J, with 19 bases between. Filled out from reference TRBV2 and TRBJ1-5, the complete variable domain reads EPEVTQTPSHQVTQMGQEVILRCVPISNHLYFYWYRQILGQKVEFLVSFYNNEISEKSEIFDDQFSVERPDGSNFTLKIRSTKLEDSAMYFCASRMERQVWQPQHFGDGTRLSIL.

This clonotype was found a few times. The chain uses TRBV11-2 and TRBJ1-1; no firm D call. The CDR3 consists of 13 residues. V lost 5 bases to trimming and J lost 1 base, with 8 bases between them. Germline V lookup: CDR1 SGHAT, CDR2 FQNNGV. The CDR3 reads CASSIERNTEAFF. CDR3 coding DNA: TGTGCCAGCAGCATTGAGAGGAACACTGAAGCTTTCTTT.

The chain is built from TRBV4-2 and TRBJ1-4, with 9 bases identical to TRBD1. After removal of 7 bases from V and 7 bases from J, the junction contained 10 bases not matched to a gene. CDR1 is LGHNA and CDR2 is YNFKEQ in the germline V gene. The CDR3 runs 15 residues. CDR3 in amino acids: CASKETGGLGEKLFF. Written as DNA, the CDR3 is TGTGCCAGCAAGGAAACAGGGGGCTTAGGTGAAAAACTGTTTTTT.